The 23 T cell receptor beta chains presented below share a single source sample, sequenced in a study of PD-1 blockade in classical Hodgkin lymphoma. Time point: newly diagnosed, previously untreated cHL patient sample. Clones were sequenced by immunoSEQ multiplex PCR, and TCRdb holds only the in-frame ones, with some missing. The sample holds fewer than 35,000 clones, around 94% seen once. Specimen: peripheral blood mononuclear cells (PBMCs). The receptors stem from a human donor with classical Hodgkin lymphoma.

CDR3 sequence reads: CSVAGFRHSPLHF. In DNA, the CDR3 is TGCAGCGTTGCGGGGTTCCGACATTCACCCCTCCACTTT. The gene calls are TRBV29-1 and TRBJ1-6; the D is unclear. Per germline, CDR1 SQVTM and CDR2 ANQGSEA. Trimming stripped 4 bases from V and 8 bases from J, with 12 bases between. This CDR3 has 13 residues.

V usage is TRBV5-1 and J usage is TRBJ2-5, with D possibly TRBD1 on 6 matching bases. V lost 2 bases, J lost 2 bases, and 7 bases lay in between. Germline V gene sequence: CDR1 SGHRS, CDR2 YFSETQ. The CDR3 spans 13 residues. Here the CDR3 reads CASSFGQQETQYF. In DNA form, the CDR3 reads TGCGCCAGCAGCTTTGGACAGCAAGAGACCCAGTACTTC.

V gene TRBV2 combines with J gene TRBJ1-5, with TRBD1 matching 7 bases. This CDR3 has 13 residues. The junction had 5 bases not matched to a gene; V was cut back by 5 bases and J by 7 bases. The germline V gene has CDR1 SNHLY and CDR2 FYNNEI. The CDR3 DNA sequence: TGTGCCAGCAGTCCCGACAGGGCCCAGCCCCAGCATTTT. Its translation is CASSPDRAQPQHF.

This rearrangement joins TRBV27 to TRBJ2-1, with D uncertain. Germline V CDR1 and CDR2: MNHEY, SMNVEV (reference sequence). The CDR3 runs 13 residues. Between the trimmed V and J ends, which lost 5 bases and 14 bases, there was a span of 19 bases. Here the CDR3 DNA reads TGTGCCAGCAGTCCGTTACCGCCCAGAGTGAAGTTCTTC. Encoded protein: CASSPLPPRVKFF.

The chain is built from TRBV6-5 and TRBJ1-1, with 7 bases lining up with TRBD1. Germline CDR1 is MNHEY and CDR2 is SVGAGI. V lost 2 bases to trimming and J lost 4 bases; unmatched junction nucleotides: 7. The CDR3 totals 15 residues. CDR3 coding DNA: TGTGCCAGCAGTTACCTAAGGGGGCCGAGCACTGAAGCTTTCTTT. Protein sequence: CASSYLRGPSTEAFF.

The chain has TRBV29-1 and TRBJ1-2; no firm D call. The germline CDR1 and CDR2 sequences are SQVTM and ANQGSEA. The V end lost 6 bases, the J end lost 0 bases, and 11 bases lay between the germline ends. The CDR3 contains 13 residues. CDR3 in amino acids: CSVIPDANYGYTF. The DNA for the CDR3 is TGCAGCGTAATCCCGGACGCTAACTATGGCTACACCTTC.

The chain carries TRBV19 and TRBJ1-5; D might be TRBD1 (6 bases). The CDR3 sequence is 15 residues long. Germline V lookup: CDR1 LNHDA, CDR2 SQIVND (reference sequence). The V end lost 2 bases, the J end lost 6 bases, and 14 bases lay between the germline ends. DNA of the CDR3: TGTGCCAGTAGTATATTATTCGGGGGCGGTCAGCCCCAGCATTTT. This encodes CASSILFGGGQPQHF.

The gene calls are TRBV9 and TRBJ2-1, with a tentative D call TRBD2 (5 bases). V was shortened by 0 bases and J by 3 bases, with 10 bases between the two germline ends. Germline CDR1 reads SGDLS; CDR2 reads YYNGEE. CDR3 length: 15 residues. The CDR3 reads CASSVAPAVYNEQFF. CDR3 DNA: TGTGCCAGCAGCGTAGCTCCAGCGGTCTACAATGAGCAGTTCTTC.

The chain has TRBV30 and TRBJ1-1, with D tentatively TRBD1 (5 bases). Trimming removed 0 bases at V and 6 bases at J, with 11 bases between. The CDR3 extends over 13 amino acids. Germline V gives CDR1 GTSNPN, CDR2 SVGIG (reference sequence). CDR3 coding DNA: TGTGCCTGGAGTGTATTTGGGGGGGCTGAAGCTTTCTTT. It translates to CAWSVFGGAEAFF.

The chain recombines TRBV19 with TRBJ1-5; D is unclear. This CDR3 spans 16 amino acids. The V end lost 5 bases, the J end lost 7 bases, and 21 bases lay between the germline ends. Germline V lookup: CDR1 LNHDA, CDR2 SQIVND (reference sequence). The CDR3 loop reads CASSAYGVGVRQPQHF. The CDR3 region has the DNA TGTGCCAGTAGTGCCTATGGGGTAGGAGTACGACAGCCCCAGCATTTT.

The V and J genes are TRBV4-2 and TRBJ2-7, with TRBD2 matching over 7 bases. V shed 7 bases and J 6 bases; nucleotides not matched to a gene: 18. The germline gives CDR1 LGHNA, CDR2 YNFKEQ. The CDR3 totals 16 residues. The CDR3 DNA is TGTGCCAGCAATTCAGATCCGGGACTATGGGAATCCGAGCAGTACTTC. This gives the protein CASNSDPGLWESEQYF.

This chain joins TRBV19 and TRBJ2-5; 9 nucleotides match TRBD2. This CDR3 has 16 residues. Per germline, CDR1 LNHDA and CDR2 SQIVND (reference sequence). V was clipped by 1 base and J by 1 base; unmatched bases: 4. The chain's CDR3 is CASSIAHSGGQETQYF. CDR3 DNA: TGTGCCAGTAGTATAGCGCATAGCGGGGGCCAAGAGACCCAGTACTTC.

The chain uses TRBV6-1 and TRBJ2-3, with D hard to call. Deletions cut 4 bases from V and 1 base from J, with 6 bases between. This CDR3 spans 13 amino acids. Germline V CDR1 and CDR2: MNHNS, SASEGT. In DNA, the CDR3 is TGTGCCAGCAGTGTTTCGGGCACAGATACGCAGTATTTT. Translation: CASSVSGTDTQYF.

CDR3 sequence (DNA): TGTGCCAGCAGCCATATTAGACAGGGGACTATGAACACTGAAGCTTTCTTT. Translated: CASSHIRQGTMNTEAFF. The V call is TRBV4-2, the J call TRBJ1-1; 8 bases fit TRBD1. J lost 0 bases, V lost 3 bases, and 9 bases had no gene match. CDR1 is LGHNA and CDR2 is YNFKEQ in the germline V gene. The length of the CDR3 is 17 residues.

CDR3 DNA sequence: TGTGCCAGCTTAATGAACACTGAAGCTTTCTTT. This sequence encodes CASLMNTEAFF. The chain employs TRBV28 and TRBJ1-1, with no clear D. This CDR3 has 11 residues. V was shortened by 8 bases and J by 0 bases, with 4 bases between the two germline ends. From germline, CDR1 is MDHEN and CDR2 SYDVKM. The complete variable domain, with remaining parts taken from reference TRBV28 and TRBJ1-1, reads DVKVTQSSRYLVKRTGEKVFLECVQDMDHENMFWYRQDPGLGLRLIYFSYDVKMKEKGDIPEGYSVSREKKERFSLILESASTNQTSMYLCASLMNTEAFFGQGTRLTVV.

The rearrangement links TRBV5-4 to TRBJ1-2, with TRBD1 matching over 9 bases. The V gene's germline CDR1 is SGHNT and CDR2 YYREEE (reference sequence). The CDR3 is made up of 16 amino acids. The V gene end was trimmed by 3 bases and the J gene end by 3 bases; junction bases not matched to a gene: 9. DNA for the CDR3: TGTGCCAGCAGCTCCTCTCCGGGACAGGGCCACTATGGCTACACCTTC. Translated: CASSSSPGQGHYGYTF.

The rearrangement uses TRBV5-6 and TRBJ1-5, with TRBD1 matching over 7 bases. V was pared by 4 bases and J by 4 bases, with 2 bases of the junction left unmatched. CDR1 and CDR2 from the germline V gene are SGHDT and YYEEEE. This CDR3 is 13 amino acids long. CDR3: CASSRGRNQPQHF. CDR3 nucleotides: TGTGCCAGCAGCAGGGGGCGAAATCAGCCCCAGCATTTT. The variable domain in full, completed from reference TRBV5-6 and TRBJ1-5, reads DAGVTQSPTHLIKTRGQQVTLRCSPKSGHDTVSWYQQALGQGPQFIFQYYEEEERQRGNFPDRFSGHQFPNYSSELNVNALLLGDSALYLCASSRGRNQPQHFGDGTRLSIL.

The table lists this clone with a count of one. The rearrangement links TRBV7-8 to TRBJ1-1; D gene ambiguous. CDR1 and CDR2 from the germline V gene are SGHVS and FQNEAQ. The CDR3 contains 12 residues. Deletions cut 4 bases from V and 4 bases from J, with 7 bases between. The CDR3 protein is CASSWFGTEAFF. For the CDR3, the DNA is TGTGCCAGCAGCTGGTTCGGCACTGAAGCTTTCTTT.

The J gene is TRBJ1-4, the V gene TRBV29-1; no firm D call. Trimming shortened V by 5 bases and J by 8 bases, and 12 bases separated the two germline ends. Germline loops: CDR1 SQVTM, CDR2 ANQGSEA. CDR3 length: 12 amino acids. The CDR3 here is CSVPGRGEKLFF. DNA for the CDR3: TGCAGCGTTCCCGGCCGGGGAGAAAAACTGTTTTTT. Full variable domain (missing parts from reference TRBV29-1 and TRBJ1-4): SAVISQKPSRDICQRGTSLTIQCQVDSQVTMMFWYRQQPGQSLTLIATANQGSEATYESGFVIDKFPISRPNLTFSTLTVSNMSPEDSSIYLCSVPGRGEKLFFGSGTQLSVL.

The rearrangement uses TRBV6-1 and TRBJ1-5; D unclear. Germline CDR1 reads MNHNS; CDR2 reads SASEGT. The CDR3 length is 14 residues. The V gene lost 7 bases and the J gene lost 6 bases, with 16 bases spanning the gap. The CDR3 DNA is TGTGCCAGCACCAGAACTCGGGGTATTCAGCCCCAGCATTTT. As protein: CASTRTRGIQPQHF.

The chain links TRBV4-2 to TRBJ2-4; TRBD2 matches at 14 bases. This CDR3 has 19 amino acids. V lost 1 base to trimming and J lost 0 bases; unmatched junction nucleotides: 5. The V gene's germline CDR1 is LGHNA and CDR2 YNFKEQ. CDR3 loop: CASSQVGTSGSSAKNIQYF. CDR3 coding DNA: TGTGCCAGCAGCCAAGTTGGGACTAGCGGGAGTTCAGCCAAAAACATTCAGTACTTC.

The rearrangement links TRBV11-3 to TRBJ2-3; possibly TRBD1 or TRBD2 for D (5 bases each). Between the trimmed V and J ends, which lost 1 base and 1 base, there was a span of 12 bases. Germline-derived CDR1 and CDR2 are SGHNT and YENEEA. CDR3 length: 16 amino acids. CDR3 protein: CASSLGGSFGTDTQYF. The CDR3 nucleotides read TGTGCCAGCAGCTTAGGGGGGAGTTTCGGCACAGATACGCAGTATTTT.

The chain links TRBV7-9 to TRBJ2-7, with 10 bases fitting TRBD1. The CDR3 covers 12 residues. CDR1 SEHNR and CDR2 FQNEAQ come from the germline V gene (reference sequence). With 6 bases clipped from V and 4 bases from J, the junction kept 0 bases outside the gene matches. As DNA, the CDR3 is TGTGCCAGCAGGGGACAGGGGTACGAGCAGTACTTC. Amino acid sequence: CASRGQGYEQYF.